A selection of T cell receptor beta chains follows, all from one sample in a study of cytomegalovirus exposure and HLA in healthy donors. TCRdb's copy holds only in-frame clones and misses some; the assay was immunoSEQ multiplex PCR. Here the sample spans roughly 65,000 clones, about 91% being singletons. Sequenced: PBMCs. Receptors originate from a man in his late teens or twenties in good health and CMV-seropositive. Both conserved end residues are part of each CDR3. The D gene is left open where the match is weak. Rows give clone size only sometimes, using once, few, many, or a class for an expanded clone.

D: TRBD1; J: TRBJ1-1; V: TRBV18; size: NA; CDR3: CASSLLTGGGGMNTEAFF; DNA: TGTGCCAGCTCACTACTCACAGGGGGCGGCGGGATGAACACTGAAGCTTTCTTT
D: NA; J: TRBJ1-1; V: TRBV9; size: NA; CDR3: CASSVRPGEGRGAFF; DNA: TGTGCCAGCAGCGTTCGGCCAGGTGAGGGTCGGGGGGCTTTCTTT
D: NA; J: TRBJ2-5; V: TRBV4-2; size: NA; CDR3: CASSQGSTGMGRQYF; DNA: TGTGCCAGCAGCCAAGGCTCAACAGGCATGGGTAGACAGTACTTC
D: NA; J: TRBJ2-6; V: TRBV28; size: NA; CDR3: CASSWPRGYGANVLTF; DNA: TGTGCCAGCAGTTGGCCCAGGGGATATGGGGCCAACGTCCTGACTTTC
D: NA; J: TRBJ2-2; V: TRBV7-3; size: NA; CDR3: CASSLQQAGNTGELFF; DNA: TGTGCCAGCAGCTTACAACAGGCGGGGAATACCGGGGAGCTGTTTTTT
D: NA; J: TRBJ1-1; V: TRBV28; size: NA; CDR3: CASTSNEAGMNTEAFF; DNA: TGTGCCAGCACCTCGAATGAGGCGGGTATGAACACTGAAGCTTTCTTT
D: NA; J: TRBJ2-1; V: TRBV5-1; size: once; CDR3: CASSLEGVGGGYNEQFF; DNA: TGCGCCAGCAGCTTGGAGGGGGTCGGCGGAGGTTACAATGAGCAGTTCTTC
D: NA; J: TRBJ2-6; V: TRBV7-3; size: NA; CDR3: CASSLGLPGANVLTF; DNA: TGTGCCAGCAGCTTAGGACTGCCTGGGGCCAACGTCCTGACTTTC
D: TRBD2; J: TRBJ2-1; V: TRBV7-3; size: once; CDR3: CASSLFSGSIYNEQFF; DNA: TGTGCCAGCAGCTTATTCAGCGGGAGTATCTACAATGAGCAGTTCTTC
D: TRBD2; J: TRBJ2-1; V: TRBV5-1; size: NA; CDR3: CASSWGLAGASGEQFF; DNA: TGCGCCAGCAGCTGGGGACTAGCGGGAGCGTCCGGTGAGCAGTTCTTC
D: TRBD2; J: TRBJ2-3; V: TRBV5-1; size: NA; CDR3: CASSLTSGRSTDTQYF; DNA: TGCGCCAGCAGCTTGACTAGCGGGAGGTCCACAGATACGCAGTATTTT
D: NA; J: TRBJ1-1; V: TRBV5-1; size: NA; CDR3: CASRSYRDTEAFF; DNA: TGCGCCAGCAGATCGTACAGGGACACTGAAGCTTTCTTT
D: TRBD1; J: TRBJ1-2; V: TRBV2; size: NA; CDR3: CASRADRGLDGYTF; DNA: TGTGCCAGCAGGGCTGACAGGGGGCTCGATGGCTACACCTTC
D: NA; J: TRBJ2-4; V: TRBV19; size: NA; CDR3: CASSSWDNKVTKNIQYF; DNA: TGTGCCAGTAGTTCATGGGACAATAAAGTAACCAAAAACATTCAGTACTTC
D: NA; J: TRBJ2-3; V: TRBV6-7; size: NA; CDR3: CASGRSGRVTDTQYF; DNA: TGTGCCAGCGGACGCAGCGGCCGGGTCACAGATACGCAGTATTTT
D: TRBD2; J: TRBJ2-2; V: TRBV27; size: NA; CDR3: CASSPLSGSEELFF; DNA: TGTGCCAGCAGTCCCCTTAGCGGGAGCGAGGAGCTGTTTTTT
D: TRBD1; J: TRBJ1-5; V: TRBV5-3; size: NA; CDR3: CARTNPRGHYSNQPQHF; DNA: TGTGCCAGAACGAATCCCAGGGGGCACTATAGCAATCAGCCCCAGCATTTT
D: NA; J: TRBJ1-3; V: TRBV18; size: NA; CDR3: CASSGRMDSVGGNTIYF; DNA: TGTGCCAGCTCAGGACGAATGGACAGCGTCGGTGGAAACACCATATATTTT
D: TRBD2; J: TRBJ2-5; V: TRBV5-4; size: NA; CDR3: CASSWGAAGGYQETQYF; DNA: TGTGCCAGCAGCTGGGGGGCAGCGGGAGGTTATCAAGAGACCCAGTACTTC
D: NA; J: TRBJ2-7; V: TRBV5-1; size: NA; CDR3: CASSLAPGVEQYF; DNA: TGCGCCAGCAGCTTGGCCCCGGGGGTAGAGCAGTACTTC
D: TRBD1; J: TRBJ1-5; V: TRBV19; size: NA; CDR3: CASSIAGRQGIQPQHF; DNA: TGTGCCAGTAGTATAGCAGGGAGACAGGGAATACAGCCCCAGCATTTT